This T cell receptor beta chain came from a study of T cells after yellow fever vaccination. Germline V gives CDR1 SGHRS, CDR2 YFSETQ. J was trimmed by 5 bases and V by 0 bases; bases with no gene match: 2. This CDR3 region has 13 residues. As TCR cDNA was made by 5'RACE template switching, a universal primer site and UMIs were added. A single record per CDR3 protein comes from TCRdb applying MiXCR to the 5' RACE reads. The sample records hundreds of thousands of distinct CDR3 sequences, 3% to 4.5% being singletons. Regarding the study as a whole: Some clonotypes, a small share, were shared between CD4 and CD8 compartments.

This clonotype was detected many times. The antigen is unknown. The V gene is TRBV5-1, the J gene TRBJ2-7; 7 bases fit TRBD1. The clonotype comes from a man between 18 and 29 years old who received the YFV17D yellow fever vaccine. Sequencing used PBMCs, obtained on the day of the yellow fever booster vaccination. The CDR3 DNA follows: TGCGCCAGCAGCTTGGAGGGGGCAAACGAGCAGTACTTC. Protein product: CASSLEGANEQYF.